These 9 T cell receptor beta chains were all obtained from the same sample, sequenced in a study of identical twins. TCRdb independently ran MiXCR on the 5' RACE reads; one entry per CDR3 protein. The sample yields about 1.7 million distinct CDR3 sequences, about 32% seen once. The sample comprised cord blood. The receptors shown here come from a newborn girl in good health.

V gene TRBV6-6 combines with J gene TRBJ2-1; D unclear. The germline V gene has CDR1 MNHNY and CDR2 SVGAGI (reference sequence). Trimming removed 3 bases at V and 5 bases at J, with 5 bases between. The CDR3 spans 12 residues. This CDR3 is CASSYHHNEQFF. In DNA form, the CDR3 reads TGTGCCAGCAGTTATCACCACAATGAGCAGTTCTTC.

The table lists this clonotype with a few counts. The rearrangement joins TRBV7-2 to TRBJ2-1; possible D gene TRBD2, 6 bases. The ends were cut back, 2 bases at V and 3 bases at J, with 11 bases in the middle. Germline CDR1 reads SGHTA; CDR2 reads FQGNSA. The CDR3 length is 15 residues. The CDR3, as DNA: TGTGCCAGCAGCTTATTTCTAGCGTTCTACAATGAGCAGTTCTTC. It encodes CASSLFLAFYNEQFF.

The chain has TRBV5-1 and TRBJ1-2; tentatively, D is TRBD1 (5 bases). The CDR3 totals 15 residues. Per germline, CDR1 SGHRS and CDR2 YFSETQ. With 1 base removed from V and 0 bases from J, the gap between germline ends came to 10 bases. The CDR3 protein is CASSLFQGSNYGYTF. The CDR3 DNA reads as TGCGCCAGCAGCTTGTTTCAGGGCTCTAACTATGGCTACACCTTC.

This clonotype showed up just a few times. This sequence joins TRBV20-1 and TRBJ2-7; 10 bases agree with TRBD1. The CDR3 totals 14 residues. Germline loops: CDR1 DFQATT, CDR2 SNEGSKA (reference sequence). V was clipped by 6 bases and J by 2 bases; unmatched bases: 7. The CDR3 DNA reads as TGCAGTGCCACGGACAGGGGGAGTCCCTACGAGCAGTACTTC. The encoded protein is CSATDRGSPYEQYF.

CDR3 protein: CASSQGQRLGPQHF. The CDR3 region has the DNA TGTGCCAGCAGCCAGGGACAGCGGCTAGGGCCCCAGCATTTT. The chain carries TRBV3-1 and TRBJ1-5; 7 positions agree with TRBD1. The CDR3 has 14 amino acids. J lost 9 bases, V lost 3 bases, and 8 bases had no gene match. From germline, CDR1 is LGHDT and CDR2 YNNKEL (reference sequence).

The CDR3 reads CASSLSGFQAYSNQPQHF. CDR3 bases: TGTGCCAGCAGTTTATCGGGATTCCAGGCTTATAGCAATCAGCCCCAGCATTTT. The chain carries TRBV6-5 and TRBJ1-5; D is unresolved. The CDR3 runs 18 residues. V shed 4 bases and J shed 0 bases, with 19 bases lying between them. CDR1 and CDR2 from the germline V gene are MNHEY and SVGAGI.

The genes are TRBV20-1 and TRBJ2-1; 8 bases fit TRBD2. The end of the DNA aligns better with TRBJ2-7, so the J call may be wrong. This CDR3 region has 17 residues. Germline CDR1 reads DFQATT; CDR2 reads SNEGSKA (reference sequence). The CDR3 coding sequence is TGCAGTGCTAGAGTCCTGCAGAGGAGCGGGAGATACAATGAGCAGTACTTC. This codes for CSARVLQRSGRYNEQYF.

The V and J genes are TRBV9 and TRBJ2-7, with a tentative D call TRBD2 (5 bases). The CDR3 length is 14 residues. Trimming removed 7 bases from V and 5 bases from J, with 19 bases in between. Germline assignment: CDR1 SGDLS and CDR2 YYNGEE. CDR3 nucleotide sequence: TGTGCCAGCGGGGTAAGCGGTAACTACAACGAGCAGTACTTC. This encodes CASGVSGNYNEQYF.

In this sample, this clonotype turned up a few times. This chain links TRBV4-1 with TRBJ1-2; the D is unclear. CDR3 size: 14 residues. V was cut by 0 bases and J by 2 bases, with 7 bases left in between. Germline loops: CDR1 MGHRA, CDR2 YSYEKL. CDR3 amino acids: CASSQDKGNYGYTF. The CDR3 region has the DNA TGCGCCAGCAGCCAAGATAAAGGGAACTATGGCTACACCTTC.